This TCR beta chain was sequenced for a study of T-cell reconstitution after alpha-beta-depleted transplantation in children. This clonotype was seen ten or more times. The antigen remains undetermined. General study results and limits: At around two months after transplant, the alpha-beta T cells were reportedly derived from several hundred expanded clones that came from non-depleted graft cells.

TCRbeta library construction was performed incorporating unique molecular identifiers. Via MiXCR, TCRdb re-called the PCR reads, giving one row per CDR3 protein. The sample has 90,000 to 130,000 distinct CDR3 sequences, 10% to 13% seen once. V lost 7 bases to trimming and J lost 6 bases, with 16 bases between them. Looked up from germline, CDR1 is MNHNS and CDR2 is SASEGT. The CDR3 length is 13 residues. The starting material was PBMCs, obtained before TCRalphabeta/CD19-depleted stem cell transplant. J is TRBJ2-7 and V is TRBV6-1, with D perhaps matching TRBD1 or TRBD2 (5 bases each). The receptor's source is a boy aged 2 to 9 with acute lymphoblastic leukemia, due to receive a stem cell transplant. CDR3 residues: CASNEGNFAEQYF. As DNA, the CDR3 is TGTGCCAGCAATGAGGGGAACTTTGCCGAGCAGTACTTC.